This TCR beta chain was recovered during a study of T cell responses to AZD1222 COVID-19 vaccine (dated by TCRdb to about 2021). Some background on the complete study: AZD1222 recipients whose second dose came at about 4 weeks and those whose second dose came at about 12 weeks were combined into one group, since spike-specific TCR depth and breadth did not differ between the two schedules. A total of over 230 trial participants underwent TCR sequencing, of whom some 210 received two doses of AZD1222 and 26 received two doses of the MenACWY control vaccine. Trial participants were enrolled by age into subgroups of 18-55, 56-69 and 70-plus years, and around 150, 29 and 61 TCR-sequenced participants, respectively, were included in these subgroups. The study at large found these results: After two AZD1222 doses, spike-specific TCR breadth and depth were significantly higher than at day 0 and than in MenACWY recipients. CD4 TCRs associated with the vaccine covered the entire spike protein, and the dominant responses were in regions 160-218 and 743-854. Only a handful of AZD1222 recipients were SARS-CoV-2 seropositive at baseline, limiting conclusions about previously exposed vaccinees. Participants were mostly white British, with more females than males. The authors suggested clonal diversity may have been underestimated. The 56-69-year group was small, and its depth increase did not reach significance, likely because of low power. Nearly half of unique spike-specific TCRs reportedly recognized epitopes outside regions mutated in the B.1.351 and B.1.1.7 variants. No day 14 peak-response samples were available, so repertoires were characterized only after the peak T cell response.

The CDR3 regions of human TCRbeta chains were analyzed by immunosequencing. The source study handled its data this way. TCRs in the repertoires were matched against a reference library of SARS-CoV-2-specific TCRs that had been generated with the MIRA antigen-specificity platform. Breadth was defined as the fraction of unique TCRs that were SARS-CoV-2-associated. Depth was defined as the fraction of total T cells that were SARS-CoV-2-associated. Using the MIRA data, each spike-specific TCR was mapped to the spike region that the TCR reacts to and placed in a CD4 or CD8 class. Log10-transformed breadth and depth values were compared by one-way ANOVA with Sidak's multiple comparisons tests. TCRdb obtained this table from immuneACCESS and retained in-frame rearrangements with V and J assigned. These tables miss some clones; where compared with another copy, unresolved V genes account for less than half of the shortfall, and the remainder is unexplained. V, J and clone size were drawn from that table, and D and trimming were deduced from the DNA. The sample yields 130,000 to 150,000 clones; roughly 90% were counted once. About 1.5% of the sample rests with the top ten.

The CDR3 runs 16 amino acids, cysteine and phenylalanine included. Kept here is only the CDR3 DNA, which spans 48 bases and is read in frame from base 1. V loses 0 bases of germline sequence and J loses 2 bases, and the interval between the two ends is 11 bases. Based on the germline V gene (reference sequence), the CDR1 and CDR2 sequences are MNHEY and SMNVEV. In its sample, this clone was seen once. The antigen it recognizes is unknown. No base qualities exist here, and no much larger clone lies one base off it. Taken with the paper, the label for time point translates to: baseline before first vaccination. The vaccinee samples were drawn from two UK trials, COV001 and COV002, one of which was a single-blind randomized controlled phase 2/3 trial testing AZD1222 (ChAdOx1 nCoV-19) in healthy adults. Trial participant PBMC samples were collected at day 0 and day 28 after the second dose for TCRbeta chain sequencing.

The receptor was isolated from an adult in good health. This receptor chain uses TRBV27 and TRBJ2-1, and the D gene may be TRBD2, 6 bases matching. Sequenced material: peripheral blood, taken on day 0 of AZD1222 vaccination. In nucleotide form, the sequence is TGTGCCAGCAGTTTATCGTCGGGGGTTACCTACAATGAGCAGTTCTTC. Translated, it gives CASSLSSGVTYNEQFF.